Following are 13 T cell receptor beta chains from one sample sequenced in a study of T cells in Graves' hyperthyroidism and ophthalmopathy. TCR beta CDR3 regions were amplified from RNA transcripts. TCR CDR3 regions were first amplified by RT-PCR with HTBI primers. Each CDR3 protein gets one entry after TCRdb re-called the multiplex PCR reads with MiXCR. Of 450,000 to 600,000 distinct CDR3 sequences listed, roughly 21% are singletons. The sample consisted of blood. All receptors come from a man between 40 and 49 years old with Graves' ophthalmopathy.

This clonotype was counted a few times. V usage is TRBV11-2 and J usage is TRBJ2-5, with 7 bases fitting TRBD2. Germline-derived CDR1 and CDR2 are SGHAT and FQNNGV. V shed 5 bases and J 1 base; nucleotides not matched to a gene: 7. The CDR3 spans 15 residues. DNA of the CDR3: TGTGCCAGCAGCGAAGAGGCTAGCGGCCAAGAGACCCAGTACTTC. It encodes CASSEEASGQETQYF.

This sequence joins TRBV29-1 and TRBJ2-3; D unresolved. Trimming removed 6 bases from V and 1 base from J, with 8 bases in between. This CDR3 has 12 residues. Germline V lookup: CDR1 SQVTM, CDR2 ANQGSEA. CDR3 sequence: CSVASGTDTQYF. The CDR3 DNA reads TGCAGCGTCGCTAGTGGCACAGATACGCAGTATTTT.

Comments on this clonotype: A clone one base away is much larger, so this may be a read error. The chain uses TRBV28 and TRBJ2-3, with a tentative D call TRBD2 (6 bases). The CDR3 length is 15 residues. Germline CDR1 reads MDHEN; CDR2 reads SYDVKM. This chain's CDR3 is CASGRRRGGTGTQYF. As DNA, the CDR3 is TGTGCCAGCGGTCGACGGCGGGGAGGCACAGGTACGCAGTATTTT. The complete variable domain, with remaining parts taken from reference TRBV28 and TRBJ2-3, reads DVKVTQSSRYLVKRTGEKVFLECVQDMDHENMFWYRQDPGLGLRLIYFSYDVKMKEKGDIPEGYSVSREKKERFSLILESASTNQTSMYLCASGRRRGGTGTQYFGPGTRLTVL.

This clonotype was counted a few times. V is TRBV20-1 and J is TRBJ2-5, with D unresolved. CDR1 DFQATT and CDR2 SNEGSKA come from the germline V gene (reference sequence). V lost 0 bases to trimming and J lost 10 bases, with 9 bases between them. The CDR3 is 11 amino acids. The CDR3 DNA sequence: TGCAGTGCTAGAGATAGGGTGAACCAGTACTTC. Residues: CSARDRVNQYF.

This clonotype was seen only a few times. The CDR3 DNA follows: TGTGCCAGCAGCTTAATTGAGGGGCCGGTTAATGAGCAGTTCTTC. It codes for CASSLIEGPVNEQFF. V is TRBV7-8 and J is TRBJ2-1, with D possibly being TRBD1 or TRBD2 (5 bases each). This CDR3 spans 15 amino acids. Germline assignment: CDR1 SGHVS and CDR2 FQNEAQ. Trimming shortened V by 2 bases and J by 7 bases, and 15 bases separated the two germline ends. The whole variable domain, filled in from reference TRBV7-8 and TRBJ2-1, reads GAGVSQSPRYKVAKRGQDVALRCDPISGHVSLFWYQQALGQGPEFLTYFQNEAQLDKSGLPSDRFFAERPEGSVSTLKIQRTQQEDSAVYLCASSLIEGPVNEQFFGPGTRLTVL.

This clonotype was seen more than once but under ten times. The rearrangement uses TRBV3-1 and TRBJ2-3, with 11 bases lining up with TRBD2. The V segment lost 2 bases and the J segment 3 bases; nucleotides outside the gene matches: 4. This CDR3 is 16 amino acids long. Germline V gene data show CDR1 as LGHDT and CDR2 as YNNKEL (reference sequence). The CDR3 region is CASSQLAGGGTDTQYF. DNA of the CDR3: TGTGCCAGCAGCCAACTAGCGGGAGGCGGTACAGATACGCAGTATTTT.

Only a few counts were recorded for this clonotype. CDR3 sequence reads: CASSSDPALSEQYF. The CDR3 nucleotides read TGCGCCAGCAGCTCGGACCCAGCCTTGAGTGAGCAGTACTTC. The V gene is TRBV5-1, the J gene TRBJ2-7; D uncertain. With 3 bases removed from V and 7 bases from J, the gap between germline ends came to 17 bases. The germline CDR1 and CDR2 sequences are SGHRS and YFSETQ. CDR3 length: 14 amino acids.

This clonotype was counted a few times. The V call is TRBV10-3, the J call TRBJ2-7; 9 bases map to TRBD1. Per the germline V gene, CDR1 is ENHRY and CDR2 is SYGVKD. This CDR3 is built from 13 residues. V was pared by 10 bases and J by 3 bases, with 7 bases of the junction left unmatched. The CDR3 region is CATRDRDVYEQYF. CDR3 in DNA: TGTGCCACCCGGGACAGGGACGTCTACGAGCAGTACTTC.

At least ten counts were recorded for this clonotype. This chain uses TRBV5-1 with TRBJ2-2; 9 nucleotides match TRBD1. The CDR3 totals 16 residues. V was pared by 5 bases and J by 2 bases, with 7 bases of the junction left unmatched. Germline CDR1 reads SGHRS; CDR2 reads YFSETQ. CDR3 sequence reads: CASRDPGQGNTGELFF. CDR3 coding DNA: TGCGCCAGCAGGGACCCGGGACAGGGCAACACCGGGGAGCTGTTTTTT.

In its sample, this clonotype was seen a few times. CDR3 bases: TGCAGCGTTGAGGAGGGGGGCAAGGAAAAACTGTTTTTT. Its protein product is CSVEEGGKEKLFF. The chain links TRBV29-1 to TRBJ1-4; D possibly corresponds to TRBD1 (6 bases). Germline CDR1 is SQVTM and CDR2 is ANQGSEA. Between the trimmed V and J ends, which lost 3 bases and 8 bases, there was a span of 13 bases. The CDR3 has 13 residues.

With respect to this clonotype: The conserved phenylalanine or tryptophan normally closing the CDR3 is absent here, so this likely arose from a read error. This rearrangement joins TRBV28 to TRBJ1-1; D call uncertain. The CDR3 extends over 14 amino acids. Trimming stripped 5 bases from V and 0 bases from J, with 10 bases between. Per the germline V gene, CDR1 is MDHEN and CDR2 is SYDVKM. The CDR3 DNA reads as TGTGCCAGCAGTCCCCCTCTCTTGAACACTGAAGCTTTCTCT. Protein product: CASSPPLLNTEAFS.

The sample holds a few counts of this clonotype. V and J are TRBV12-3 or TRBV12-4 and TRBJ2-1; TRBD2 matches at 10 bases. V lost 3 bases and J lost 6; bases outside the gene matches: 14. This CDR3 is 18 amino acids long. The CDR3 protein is CASSLIFGVAGGPNEQFF. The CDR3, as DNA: TGTGCCAGCAGTTTGATTTTCGGGGTAGCGGGGGGCCCCAATGAGCAGTTCTTC.

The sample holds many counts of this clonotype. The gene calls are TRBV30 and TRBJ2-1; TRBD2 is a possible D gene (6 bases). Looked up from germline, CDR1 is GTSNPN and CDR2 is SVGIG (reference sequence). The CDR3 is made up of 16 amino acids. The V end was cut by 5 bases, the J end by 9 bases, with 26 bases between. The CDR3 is CAWAHGTPRRGGEQFF. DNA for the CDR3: TGTGCCTGGGCTCATGGGACTCCCCGACGTGGTGGTGAGCAGTTCTTC.